Below are 25 T cell receptor beta chains sequenced from a single sample in a study of control samples from healthy donors and cancer patients. Libraries were prepared by immunoSEQ multiplex PCR; TCRdb keeps only in-frame clonotypes and omits some of them. This sample carries 160,000 or so clones, around 94% of them seen once, and the ten largest clones take 13% to 15%. The sample was PBMCs. The receptors here all came from a man aged 55 to 69 with colorectal cancer.

The chain couples TRBV10-2 to TRBJ1-5, with 11 bases that match TRBD1. The CDR3 is 13 residues long. Germline V gene sequence: CDR1 WSHSY, CDR2 SAAADI. V was clipped by 6 bases and J by 6 bases; unmatched bases: 1. Here the CDR3 DNA reads TGCGCCAGCAGGGGGACAGGGGGTCAGCCCCAGCATTTT. It specifies CASRGTGGQPQHF.

V is TRBV5-8 and J is TRBJ1-2; D call uncertain. V gave up 0 bases and J gave up 4 bases, with 10 bases separating them. The CDR3 totals 14 residues. Germline CDR1 SGHTS, CDR2 YDEGEE. CDR3 DNA: TGTGCCAGCAGCTTGGCCGGAGGTCTCTATGGCTACACCTTC. Protein sequence: CASSLAGGLYGYTF.

V is TRBV12-3 or TRBV12-4 and J is TRBJ1-2; D not certain. With 3 bases removed from V and 8 bases from J, the gap between germline ends came to 13 bases. The CDR3 runs 13 residues. The CDR3, as DNA: TGTGCCAGCAGTTTGAACGGCAGAGGCGGCTACACCTTC. This translates into CASSLNGRGGYTF.

This chain uses TRBV6-5 with TRBJ1-1; D remains unclear. The CDR3 covers 15 residues. V was pared by 4 bases and J by 3 bases, with 15 bases between. Germline V CDR1 and CDR2: MNHEY, SVGAGI. The CDR3 protein is CASSFRSRRDTEAFF. CDR3 bases: TGTGCCAGCAGTTTCAGGTCCAGAAGGGACACTGAAGCTTTCTTT.

The chain is built from TRBV4-1 and TRBJ2-7; no reliable D call. The germline V gene encodes CDR1 MGHRA and CDR2 YSYEKL. CDR3 size: 14 residues. V was shortened by 4 bases and J by 7 bases, with 17 bases between the two germline ends. For the CDR3, the DNA is TGCGCCAGCAGCCGAGACCTGGAACTTGGGGAGCAGTACTTC. Its protein is CASSRDLELGEQYF.

The chain carries TRBV7-2 and TRBJ2-2; the match to TRBD2 covers 8 bases. Germline V gene lookup returns CDR1 SGHTA and CDR2 FQGNSA. With V trimmed by 2 bases and J by 6 bases, 8 bases remained unmatched. This CDR3 has 16 residues. The CDR3: CASSLLGRGGAGELFF. In nucleotides, the CDR3 is TGTGCCAGCAGCTTATTAGGACGGGGGGGCGCCGGGGAGCTGTTTTTT.

This clone was found once. The chain couples TRBV24-1 to TRBJ2-1; D is uncertain. Germline CDR1 KGHDR, CDR2 SFDVKD. The CDR3 loop spans 14 amino acids. Trimming stripped 4 bases from V and 4 bases from J, with 10 bases between. CDR3 in amino acids: CATSERGSYNEQFF. DNA of the CDR3: TGTGCCACCAGTGAGAGAGGCAGTTACAATGAGCAGTTCTTC.

The V call is TRBV29-1, the J call TRBJ1-2; a weak D match, TRBD1 (6 bases). The CDR3 length is 14 residues. Trimming left V 3 bases short and J 4 bases short, with 15 bases between. CDR1 is SQVTM and CDR2 is ANQGSEA in the germline V gene. CDR3 sequence reads: CSVEGQEGIYGYTF. The CDR3 nucleotides read TGCAGCGTTGAGGGACAAGAAGGGATCTATGGCTACACCTTC.

The rearrangement joins TRBV5-1 to TRBJ2-7, with TRBD2 identical over 9 bases. The CDR3 is 17 amino acids. Germline V CDR1 and CDR2: SGHRS, YFSETQ. Trimming at V came to 4 bases and at J to 5 bases, leaving 16 bases not matched to a gene. The chain's CDR3 is CASSPPVRGGAKDEQYF. As DNA, the CDR3 is TGCGCCAGCAGCCCCCCGGTGCGCGGGGGGGCCAAAGACGAGCAGTACTTC.

The chain couples TRBV6-1 to TRBJ1-4; D uncertain. V lost 2 bases, J lost 5 bases, and 15 bases lay in between. The CDR3 extends over 16 amino acids. Germline CDR1 and CDR2: MNHNS and SASEGT. This chain's CDR3 is CASSENLLQQNEKLFF. CDR3 DNA: TGTGCCAGCAGTGAAAATCTTCTACAGCAAAATGAAAAACTGTTTTTT.

The rearrangement joins TRBV7-9 to TRBJ2-2, with a tentative D call TRBD1 (6 bases). The CDR3 extends over 17 amino acids. Germline lookup yields CDR1 SEHNR and CDR2 FQNEAQ (reference sequence). Between the trimmed V and J ends, which lost 1 base and 1 base, there was a span of 13 bases. CDR3 in amino acids: CASSLDRGSQNTGELFF. CDR3 DNA sequence: TGTGCCAGCAGCTTAGATAGGGGGAGCCAGAACACCGGGGAGCTGTTTTTT.

The V call is TRBV10-3, the J call TRBJ2-2; 15 nucleotides line up with TRBD2. Germline V gives CDR1 ENHRY, CDR2 SYGVKD. The CDR3 is 18 residues long. V lost 6 bases and J lost 0; bases outside the gene matches: 5. The CDR3 DNA sequence: TGTGCCATCAGAAGGACTAGCGGGGGGGCGTCGAACACCGGGGAGCTGTTTTTT. Amino acids: CAIRRTSGGASNTGELFF.

This chain joins TRBV29-1 and TRBJ1-1; possible D gene TRBD1, 6 bases. The CDR3 totals 11 residues. CDR1 and CDR2 from the germline V gene are SQVTM and ANQGSEA. V dropped 7 bases and J dropped 6 bases, with 12 bases sitting between them. CDR3 amino acids: CSGTQGSEAFF. CDR3 DNA: TGCAGCGGAACACAGGGCTCTGAAGCTTTCTTT.

This sequence joins TRBV5-1 and TRBJ1-1; D might be TRBD1 (5 bases). This CDR3 comprises 17 residues. The germline V gene has CDR1 SGHRS and CDR2 YFSETQ. The germline V and J ends were trimmed by 0 bases and 5 bases, with 20 bases remaining between them. DNA of the CDR3: TGCGCCAGCAGCTTGGCCCCATACGAACCTGGGGGGACTGAAGCTTTCTTT. This sequence encodes CASSLAPYEPGGTEAFF.

The chain joins TRBV29-1 to TRBJ2-5, with a tentative D call TRBD1 (6 bases). The CDR3 is made up of 13 amino acids. V was cut by 6 bases and J by 4 bases, with 15 bases left in between. Germline V lookup: CDR1 SQVTM, CDR2 ANQGSEA. The CDR3 sequence is CSVSETGGETQYF. CDR3 bases: TGCAGCGTCTCTGAGACAGGAGGAGAGACCCAGTACTTC.

The chain carries TRBV7-2 and TRBJ1-2; TRBD1 matches at 7 bases. Losses at the gene ends were 1 base for V and 4 bases for J; bases not matched to a gene: 0. This CDR3 is 13 amino acids long. Per the germline V gene, CDR1 is SGHTA and CDR2 is FQGNSA. This CDR3 is CASSLDRGYGYTF. The CDR3 coding sequence is TGTGCCAGCAGCTTAGACAGGGGCTATGGCTACACCTTC. Together with reference TRBV7-2 and TRBJ1-2, the CDR3 gives the full variable domain: GAGVSQSPSNKVTEKGKDVELRCDPISGHTALYWYRQSLGQGLEFLIYFQGNSAPDKSGLPSDRFSAERTGGSVSTLTIQRTQQEDSAVYLCASSLDRGYGYTFGSGTRLTVV.

The V call is TRBV7-2, the J call TRBJ1-2, with no clear D. The CDR3 length is 12 residues. V lost 0 bases to trimming and J lost 5 bases, with 4 bases between them. Germline lookup yields CDR1 SGHTA and CDR2 FQGNSA. CDR3 sequence: CASSLAQYGYTF. DNA of the CDR3: TGTGCCAGCAGCTTAGCCCAGTATGGCTACACCTTC. The complete variable domain, with remaining parts taken from reference TRBV7-2 and TRBJ1-2, reads GAGVSQSPSNKVTEKGKDVELRCDPISGHTALYWYRQSLGQGLEFLIYFQGNSAPDKSGLPSDRFSAERTGGSVSTLTIQRTQQEDSAVYLCASSLAQYGYTFGSGTRLTVV.

This rearrangement joins TRBV3-1 (or the pseudogene TRBV3-2) to TRBJ2-1, with D possibly matching TRBD2 (6 bases). The CDR3 consists of 11 residues. In germline, CDR1 is LGHDT, CDR2 YNNKEL (reference sequence). Deletions cut 6 bases from V and 7 bases from J, with 7 bases between. Here the CDR3 DNA reads TGTGCCAGCAGTCGGGGGAATGAGCAGTTCTTC. Its protein is CASSRGNEQFF.

The chain uses TRBV7-9 and TRBJ2-2; D is tentatively TRBD1 or TRBD2 (5 bases each). The CDR3 length is 14 residues. Trimming removed 4 bases from V and 6 bases from J, with 12 bases in between. The germline gives CDR1 SEHNR, CDR2 FQNEAQ (reference sequence). CDR3: CASSSLGVPGELFF. The CDR3 nucleotides read TGTGCCAGCAGCTCCCTGGGGGTCCCCGGGGAGCTGTTTTTT.

J is TRBJ1-1 and V is TRBV24-1, with 7 nucleotides matching TRBD1. V gave up 5 bases and J gave up 8 bases; unmatched junction bases: 19. This CDR3 contains 17 residues. Germline V gene data show CDR1 as KGHDR and CDR2 as SFDVKD. CDR3 bases: TGTGCCACCAGTGCTAGCAGGGGGGACACGACCTCGGGGGAAGCTTTCTTT. This encodes CATSASRGDTTSGEAFF.

The chain recombines TRBV27 with TRBJ1-4, with 9 bases that match TRBD1. This CDR3 is 13 amino acids long. Per germline, CDR1 MNHEY and CDR2 SMNVEV (reference sequence). V gave up 8 bases and J gave up 7 bases; unmatched junction bases: 5. The CDR3 nucleotides are TGTGCCAGCGGGGGACAGGGCGTTGAAAAACTGTTTTTT. It codes for CASGGQGVEKLFF. Filled out from reference TRBV27 and TRBJ1-4, the complete variable domain reads EAQVTQNPRYLITVTGKKLTVTCSQNMNHEYMSWYRQDPGLGLRQIYYSMNVEVTDKGDVPEGYKVSRKEKRNFPLILESPSPNQTSLYFCASGGQGVEKLFFGSGTQLSVL.

The V call is TRBV24-1, the J call TRBJ2-7; D gene unclear. CDR1 is KGHDR and CDR2 is SFDVKD in the germline V gene. Trimming removed 4 bases at V and 3 bases at J, with 3 bases between. This CDR3 is 11 amino acids long. CDR3 sequence: CATSEGYEQYF. CDR3 in DNA: TGTGCCACCAGTGAGGGCTACGAGCAGTACTTC.

The rearrangement joins TRBV10-2 to TRBJ1-1; D may be TRBD1 (5 bases). The CDR3 runs to 11 residues. Trimming shortened V by 7 bases and J by 6 bases, and 9 bases separated the two germline ends. Germline V gene sequence: CDR1 WSHSY, CDR2 SAAADI. The CDR3 bases are TGCGCCAGCACTTCGGGGGCTGAAGCTTTCTTT. Amino acid sequence: CASTSGAEAFF.

The chain has TRBV2 and TRBJ2-5, with a possible D match to TRBD1 (8 bases). The germline V and J ends were trimmed by 6 bases and 7 bases, with 21 bases remaining between them. This CDR3 is 15 amino acids long. From germline, CDR1 is SNHLY and CDR2 FYNNEI. The CDR3 loop reads CASSEQGGPEGTQYF. The CDR3 DNA sequence: TGTGCCAGCAGCGAACAGGGGGGGCCCGAGGGGACCCAGTACTTC.

This chain links TRBV7-2 with TRBJ1-6; D unclear. The V gene lost 5 bases and the J gene lost 3 bases, with 8 bases spanning the gap. Germline V lookup: CDR1 SGHTA, CDR2 FQGNSA. This CDR3 has 14 residues. CDR3 bases: TGTGCCAGCAGCGCCCGGGACTATAATTCACCCCTCCACTTT. Residues: CASSARDYNSPLHF.